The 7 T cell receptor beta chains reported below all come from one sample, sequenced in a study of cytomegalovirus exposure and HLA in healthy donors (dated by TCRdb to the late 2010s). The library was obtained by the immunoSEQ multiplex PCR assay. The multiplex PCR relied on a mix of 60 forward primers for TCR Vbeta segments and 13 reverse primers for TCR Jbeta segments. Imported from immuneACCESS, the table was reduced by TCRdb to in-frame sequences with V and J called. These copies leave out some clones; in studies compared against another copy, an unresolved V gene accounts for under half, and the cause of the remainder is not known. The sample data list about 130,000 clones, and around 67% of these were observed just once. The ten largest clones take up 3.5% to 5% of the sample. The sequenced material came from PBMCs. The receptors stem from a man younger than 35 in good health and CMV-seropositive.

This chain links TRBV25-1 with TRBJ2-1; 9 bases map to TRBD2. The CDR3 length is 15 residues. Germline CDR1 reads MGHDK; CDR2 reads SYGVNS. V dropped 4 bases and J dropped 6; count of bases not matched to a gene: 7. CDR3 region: CASSGSGGPRNEQFF. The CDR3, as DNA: TGTGCCAGCAGTGGTAGCGGGGGACCTCGCAATGAGCAGTTCTTC.

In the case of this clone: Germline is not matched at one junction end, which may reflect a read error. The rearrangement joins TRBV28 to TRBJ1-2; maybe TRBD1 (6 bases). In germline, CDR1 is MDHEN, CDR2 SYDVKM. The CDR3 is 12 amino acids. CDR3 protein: CAGSTSGVGYTF. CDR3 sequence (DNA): TGTGCCGGCAGTACTTCAGGGGTTGGCTACACCTTC.

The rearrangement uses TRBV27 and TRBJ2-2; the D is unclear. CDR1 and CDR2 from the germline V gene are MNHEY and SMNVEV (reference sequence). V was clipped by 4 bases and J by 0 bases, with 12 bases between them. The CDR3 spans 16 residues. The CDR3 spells CASSSMRRANTGELFF. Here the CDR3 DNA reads TGTGCCAGCAGTTCCATGAGGCGCGCGAACACCGGGGAGCTGTTTTTT.

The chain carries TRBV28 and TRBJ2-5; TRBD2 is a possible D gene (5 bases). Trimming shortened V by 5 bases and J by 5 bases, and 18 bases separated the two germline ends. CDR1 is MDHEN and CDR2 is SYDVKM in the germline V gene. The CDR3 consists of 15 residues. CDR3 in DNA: TGTGCCAGCAGTGTCTTCGGGGTAGGTCGGGAGACCCAGTACTTC. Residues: CASSVFGVGRETQYF.

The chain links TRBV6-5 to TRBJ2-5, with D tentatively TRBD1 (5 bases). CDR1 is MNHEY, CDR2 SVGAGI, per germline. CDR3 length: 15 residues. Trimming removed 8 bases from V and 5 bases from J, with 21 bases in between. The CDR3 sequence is CASGHRLGPGETQYF. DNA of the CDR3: TGTGCCAGCGGACATAGACTCGGGCCAGGGGAGACCCAGTACTTC.

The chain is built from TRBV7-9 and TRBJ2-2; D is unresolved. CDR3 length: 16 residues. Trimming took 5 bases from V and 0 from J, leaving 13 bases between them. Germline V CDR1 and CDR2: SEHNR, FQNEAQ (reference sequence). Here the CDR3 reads CASSPTVNANTGELFF. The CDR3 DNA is TGTGCCAGCAGCCCTACAGTTAACGCGAACACCGGGGAGCTGTTTTTT.

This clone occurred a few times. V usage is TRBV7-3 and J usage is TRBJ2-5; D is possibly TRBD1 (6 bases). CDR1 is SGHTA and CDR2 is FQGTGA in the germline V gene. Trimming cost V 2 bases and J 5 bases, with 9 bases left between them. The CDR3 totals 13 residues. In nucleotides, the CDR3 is TGTGCCAGCAGCTTATTAGGGGGTGAGACCCAGTACTTC. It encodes CASSLLGGETQYF.